This note documents a single T cell receptor (beta chain) sequence. V gave up 0 bases and J gave up 1 base, with 12 bases separating them. CDR3 size: 16 residues. Germline CDR1 LGHNA, CDR2 YSLEER. Produced via immunoSEQ multiplex PCR; TCRdb's table is partial and in-frame only. The sample has under 30,000 clones; more than 60% are singletons. This record comes from a study of PD-1 blockade in classical Hodgkin lymphoma. Every one of the patients relapsed after autologous stem cell transplantation (brentuximab vedotin exposure was variable). The sample here was peripheral blood mononuclear cells (PBMCs), taken before the second cycle of nivolumab. The V call is TRBV4-3, the J call TRBJ1-1; unclear D gene. This TCR derives from a human donor with classical Hodgkin lymphoma. CDR3 sequence reads: CASSQEGGAQNTEAFF. CDR3 DNA: TGCGCCAGCAGCCAAGAAGGAGGTGCCCAGAACACTGAAGCTTTCTTT.